Below, 9 T cell receptor beta chains from the same sample are listed, as sequenced in a study of cytomegalovirus exposure and HLA in healthy donors. It was with 60 Vbeta and 13 Jbeta primers that the PCR ran. The table came from immunoSEQ multiplex PCR; TCRdb's copy has only in-frame clones and leaves some out. The sample includes roughly 150,000 clones, around 75% of them seen just once. Specimen: PBMCs. These receptors originate from a male donor in good health and CMV-seronegative.

V is TRBV7-9 and J is TRBJ2-1; TRBD2 aligns across 8 bases. This CDR3 is 17 amino acids long. V gave up 5 bases and J gave up 0 bases; unmatched junction bases: 9. Germline V gene sequence: CDR1 SEHNR, CDR2 FQNEAQ (reference sequence). The CDR3 DNA sequence: TGTGCCAGCAGCCCGTGGACTAGCAGGAGCTCCTACAATGAGCAGTTCTTC. This encodes CASSPWTSRSSYNEQFF.

A single count supports this clone. This sequence joins TRBV20-1 and TRBJ2-1; TRBD2 agrees at 8 bases. Germline CDR1 reads DFQATT; CDR2 reads SNEGSKA (reference sequence). The length of the CDR3 is 11 residues. V gave up 5 bases and J gave up 15 bases; unmatched junction bases: 9. This chain's CDR3 is CSASPGGKGFF. CDR3 coding DNA: TGCAGTGCTTCCCCGGGAGGGAAGGGGTTCTTC.

The chain employs TRBV5-1 and TRBJ1-1; no firm D call. The V and J ends lost 8 bases and 4 bases respectively, with 12 bases between them. Germline V lookup: CDR1 SGHRS, CDR2 YFSETQ. The CDR3 spans 12 residues. The CDR3 sequence is CASQDEGTEAFF. The CDR3 region has the DNA TGCGCCAGTCAAGATGAGGGCACTGAAGCTTTCTTT.

By frequency in the sample, this clone is medium-sized. This chain links TRBV6-4 with TRBJ2-1; 7 positions agree with TRBD2. The CDR3 contains 14 residues. CDR1 MRHNA and CDR2 SNTAGT come from the germline V gene. After removal of 2 bases from V and 7 bases from J, the junction contained 5 bases not matched to a gene. Here the CDR3 DNA reads TGTGCCAGCAGTGACGCTAGCGGAGGGAATGAGCAGTTCTTC. Translation: CASSDASGGNEQFF.

The sample holds a few counts of this clone. The V gene is TRBV18, the J gene TRBJ1-3; 7 bases match TRBD1. With V trimmed by 3 bases and J by 6 bases, 5 bases remained unmatched. CDR1 KGHSH and CDR2 LQKENI come from the germline V gene. CDR3 length: 14 residues. CDR3 nucleotide sequence: TGTGCCAGCTCACCGCAGACAGGGAAAAACACCATATATTTT. It specifies CASSPQTGKNTIYF.

The chain links TRBV9 to TRBJ2-1; maybe TRBD1 (6 bases). Germline V CDR1 and CDR2: SGDLS, YYNGEE. V was pared by 2 bases and J by 8 bases, with 14 bases between. The CDR3 is 14 amino acids. The CDR3 here is CASSVQTGRHEQFF. Here the CDR3 DNA reads TGTGCCAGCAGCGTTCAAACAGGGCGCCATGAGCAGTTCTTC.

The chain carries TRBV7-2 and TRBJ2-1; TRBD1 is a possible D gene (5 bases). Germline CDR1 and CDR2: SGHTA and FQGNSA. V was shortened by 5 bases and J by 3 bases, with 8 bases between the two germline ends. The CDR3 contains 13 residues. The CDR3 loop reads CASSIRDYNEQFF. In DNA, the CDR3 is TGTGCCAGCAGCATCAGGGACTACAATGAGCAGTTCTTC.

Here the CDR3 reads CASSVRGGFTDTQYF. The DNA for the CDR3 is TGTGCCAGCAGCGTTCGCGGAGGGTTTACAGATACGCAGTATTTT. The V and J genes are TRBV13 and TRBJ2-3, with D tentatively TRBD2 (6 bases). Trimming stripped 5 bases from V and 3 bases from J, with 15 bases between. CDR1 and CDR2 (germline): PRHDT, FYEKMQ (reference sequence). The CDR3 length is 15 residues. The full variable domain, completed using reference TRBV13 and TRBJ2-3, is AAGVIQSPRHLIKEKRETATLKCYPIPRHDTVYWYQQGPGQDPQFLISFYEKMQSDKGSIPDRFSAQQFSDYHSELNMSSLELGDSALYFCASSVRGGFTDTQYFGPGTRLTVL.

Only one count was recorded for this clone. CDR3 sequence (DNA): TGTGCCTGGGGGCCGCTCACTTTAACCTCCTACGAGCAGTACTTC. Its protein product is CAWGPLTLTSYEQYF. This chain connects TRBV30 to TRBJ2-7; D call uncertain. V was shortened by 5 bases and J by 0 bases, with 17 bases between the two germline ends. Per the germline V gene, CDR1 is GTSNPN and CDR2 is SVGIG (reference sequence). This CDR3 comprises 15 residues.